These 15 T cell receptor beta chains originate from one sample sequenced in a study of PD-L1 blockade in urothelial cancer. Using immunoSEQ multiplex PCR, the repertoire was profiled, and TCRdb retains in-frame clones only, with some absent. The sample lists more than 50,000 clones; roughly 82% were seen once. Source: PBMCs, taken around atezolizumab (anti-PD-L1) treatment. These receptors were taken from a man aged 65-85 years with urothelial cancer.

The rearrangement joins TRBV2 to TRBJ2-5; possible D gene TRBD2, 6 bases. Germline CDR1 SNHLY, CDR2 FYNNEI. CDR3 length equals 12 residues. The ends were cut back, 7 bases at V and 1 base at J, with 7 bases in the middle. The chain's CDR3 is CASKGLQETQYF. CDR3 sequence (DNA): TGTGCCAGCAAGGGACTCCAAGAGACCCAGTACTTC.

The gene calls are TRBV11-2 and TRBJ2-1; 7 bases are a match to TRBD2. V shed 5 bases, J shed 9 bases, and the junction held 10 bases outside the gene matches. Germline loops: CDR1 SGHAT, CDR2 FQNNGV. The CDR3 loop spans 14 amino acids. DNA for the CDR3: TGTGCCAGCAGCCTCACCTCTGCTAGCGGTGAGCAGTTCTTC. Residues: CASSLTSASGEQFF.

The chain carries TRBV10-1 and TRBJ2-7, with 7 nucleotides matching TRBD1. This CDR3 region has 14 residues. J gave up 3 bases and V 3 bases, and 5 bases lay outside the gene matches. The germline gives CDR1 WNHNN, CDR2 SYGVQD (reference sequence). The CDR3 coding sequence is TGCGCCAGCAGTGACCTAGGGACAGACTACGAGCAGTACTTC. Translation gives CASSDLGTDYEQYF.

The V call is TRBV9, the J call TRBJ2-3, with TRBD2 matching over 13 bases. The CDR3 totals 18 residues. V dropped 0 bases and J dropped 0; count of bases not matched to a gene: 4. Germline V gene lookup returns CDR1 SGDLS and CDR2 YYNGEE. As DNA, the CDR3 is TGTGCCAGCAGCGTAGAGACTAGCGGGAGGTCTAGCACAGATACGCAGTATTTT. Amino acid sequence: CASSVETSGRSSTDTQYF. Full variable domain (outside the CDR3, taken from reference TRBV9 and TRBJ2-3): DSGVTQTPKHLITATGQRVTLRCSPRSGDLSVYWYQQSLDQGLQFLIQYYNGEERAKGNILERFSAQQFPDLHSELNLSSLELGDSALYFCASSVETSGRSSTDTQYFGPGTRLTVL.

The genes are TRBV5-1 and TRBJ2-1; 11 bases line up with TRBD2. The trim removed 0 bases at V and 3 bases at J, leaving 5 bases unmatched. Germline V gene lookup returns CDR1 SGHRS and CDR2 YFSETQ. This CDR3 has 17 residues. CDR3 nucleotide sequence: TGCGCCAGCAGCTTGGGCCTCCTAGCGGGAGGCTACAATGAGCAGTTCTTC. Translation gives CASSLGLLAGGYNEQFF.

This chain uses TRBV11-2 with TRBJ2-7; 8 bases fit TRBD1. This CDR3 has 15 amino acids. The germline V gene has CDR1 SGHAT and CDR2 FQNNGV. V shed 1 base, J shed 2 bases, and the junction held 4 bases outside the gene matches. The CDR3 is CASSLGRDRTYEQYF. The CDR3 coding sequence is TGTGCCAGCAGCTTAGGCCGGGACAGGACCTACGAGCAGTACTTC.

The chain couples TRBV11-2 to TRBJ2-7; D unclear. The germline V and J ends were trimmed by 5 bases and 4 bases, with 12 bases remaining between them. The CDR3 runs 13 residues. Germline loops: CDR1 SGHAT, CDR2 FQNNGV. The CDR3 sequence is CASSRQVGYEQYF. The CDR3, as DNA: TGTGCCAGCAGCCGCCAGGTGGGTTACGAGCAGTACTTC.

The J gene is TRBJ2-7, the V gene TRBV6-5, with D possibly matching TRBD1 (6 bases). V gave up 6 bases and J gave up 2 bases, with 14 bases separating them. CDR1 MNHEY and CDR2 SVGAGI come from the germline V gene. The CDR3 length is 14 residues. The CDR3 loop is CASRSFTGPYEQYF. The CDR3 region has the DNA TGTGCCAGCAGATCTTTCACAGGGCCCTACGAGCAGTACTTC.

The rearrangement links TRBV2 to TRBJ2-1; 8 positions agree with TRBD2. The CDR3 spans 16 residues. V trimming: 7 bases; J trimming: 4 bases; junction bases outside the gene matches: 12. The germline gives CDR1 SNHLY, CDR2 FYNNEI. The CDR3: CASKPGPPGGYNEQFF. DNA of the CDR3: TGTGCCAGCAAACCTGGCCCCCCGGGAGGGTACAATGAGCAGTTCTTC.

The V call is TRBV11-2, the J call TRBJ1-4, with TRBD1 as a possible D gene (5 bases). Deletions cut 5 bases from V and 2 bases from J, with 9 bases between. Germline assignment: CDR1 SGHAT and CDR2 FQNNGV. This CDR3 comprises 14 residues. CDR3 nucleotide sequence: TGTGCCAGCAGCCTTGGGACTACTAATGAAAAACTGTTTTTT. Translated: CASSLGTTNEKLFF.

The chain combines TRBV27 with TRBJ2-1, with 8 bases matching TRBD2. Germline V CDR1 and CDR2: MNHEY, SMNVEV (reference sequence). This CDR3 region has 15 residues. Trimming removed 8 bases from V and 8 bases from J; junction bases left unmatched: 14. The CDR3 sequence is CASGLAGGPRHEQFF. The CDR3 DNA follows: TGTGCCAGCGGCCTGGCGGGAGGCCCCCGCCATGAGCAGTTCTTC.

A single count supports this clone. The chain joins TRBV12-2 to TRBJ2-1; the D call in the table, TRBD2, was not verified against the DNA. TRBV12-2 is flagged as a pseudogene. This CDR3 has 14 amino acids. The CDR3 bases are TGTGCAAGTCGCGTGCCGGGACTCTCCAATGAGCAGTTCTTC. This translates into CASRVPGLSNEQFF.

The chain links TRBV5-1 to TRBJ2-3; TRBD2 matches 7 bases. V dropped 4 bases and J dropped 2; count of bases not matched to a gene: 4. The CDR3 length is 14 residues. Germline CDR1 SGHRS, CDR2 YFSETQ. CDR3 sequence: CASSPGTNTDTQYF. The CDR3 DNA reads as TGCGCCAGCAGCCCCGGGACTAACACAGATACGCAGTATTTT.

This rearrangement joins TRBV7-9 to TRBJ2-2; D is uncertain. Trimming pared 4 bases from V and 0 bases from J, leaving 9 bases between. CDR3 length equals 15 residues. The germline CDR1 and CDR2 sequences are SEHNR and FQNEAQ (reference sequence). CDR3 in DNA: TGTGCCAGCAGCTCCACCCCGGCGAACACCGGGGAGCTGTTTTTT. Translating gives CASSSTPANTGELFF.

J is TRBJ2-7 and V is TRBV9; no definite D call. Trimming pared 2 bases from V and 6 bases from J, leaving 12 bases between. CDR1 is SGDLS and CDR2 is YYNGEE in the germline V gene. CDR3 length: 13 residues. CDR3: CASSVSTGLEQYF. The CDR3 bases are TGTGCCAGCAGCGTCTCGACGGGTCTCGAGCAGTACTTC.